This entry lists 4 T cell receptor beta chains sequenced from one sample in a study of blood T cell repertoires in COVID-19. The data were produced by immunoSEQ multiplex PCR, yet TCRdb's version contains in-frame clones alone and is incomplete. The sample contains approximately 86,000 clones, 80% of which appear only once. The sequencing sample was made of peripheral blood. The receptors here all came from a woman aged 70-85 years with acute or convalescent COVID-19.

The chain uses TRBV5-1 and TRBJ2-7, with TRBD2 identical over 8 bases. The CDR3 loop spans 17 amino acids. The junction had 12 bases not matched to a gene; V was cut back by 3 bases and J by 1 base. CDR1 is SGHRS, CDR2 YFSETQ, per germline. CDR3 nucleotide sequence: TGCGCCAGCAGCTCGGGGGGGGCGGGACATTGGTCCTACGAGCAGTACTTC. It is translated as CASSSGGAGHWSYEQYF.

This clone was picked up a small number of times. V gene TRBV18 combines with J gene TRBJ2-7; 7 bases align to TRBD1. The junction had 11 bases not matched to a gene; V was cut back by 4 bases and J by 2 bases. This CDR3 region has 16 residues. Germline V gene data show CDR1 as KGHSH and CDR2 as LQKENI. The CDR3: CASSHNQPGQAYEQYF. For the CDR3, the DNA is TGTGCCAGCTCACACAACCAGCCCGGACAGGCCTACGAGCAGTACTTC.

The chain couples TRBV19 to TRBJ2-3; D unresolved. V lost 3 bases, J lost 3 bases, and 10 bases lay in between. This CDR3 is 14 amino acids long. Germline CDR1 is LNHDA and CDR2 is SQIVND (reference sequence). This chain's CDR3 is CASSIGPSTDTQYF. The CDR3 bases are TGTGCCAGTAGTATTGGGCCCTCAACAGATACGCAGTATTTT.

The V call is TRBV28, the J call TRBJ2-7; 7 positions match TRBD2. The CDR3 totals 18 residues. CDR1 is MDHEN, CDR2 SYDVKM, per germline. The trim removed 4 bases at V and 4 bases at J, leaving 19 bases unmatched. CDR3 bases: TGTGCCAGCAGTTCCTCCTCGGGACTAACGAAGGCTTTGTACGAGCAGTACTTC. Residues: CASSSSSGLTKALYEQYF. Full variable domain (outside the CDR3, taken from reference TRBV28 and TRBJ2-7): DVKVTQSSRYLVKRTGEKVFLECVQDMDHENMFWYRQDPGLGLRLIYFSYDVKMKEKGDIPEGYSVSREKKERFSLILESASTNQTSMYLCASSSSSGLTKALYEQYFGPGTRLTVT.